The rows below give T cell receptor beta chains drawn from one sample of a study of blood T cell repertoires in COVID-19. Sequencing was performed with immunoSEQ multiplex PCR; in TCRdb, only in-frame clones are kept and a portion is missing. The table includes 70,000 to 75,000 clones, 79% detected once. Source material: peripheral blood. The source of these receptors is a man aged 55 to 69 with active or convalescent COVID-19. CDR3s include the opening cysteine and the closing phenylalanine or tryptophan.

v_call: TRBV24-1
j_call: TRBJ2-3
cdr3_aa: CATSDPEGTDTQYF

v_call: TRBV29-1
j_call: TRBJ2-3
cdr3_aa: CSVEVTDTQYF

v_call: TRBV18
j_call: TRBJ1-5
cdr3_aa: CASSPGQGNSNQPQHF

v_call: TRBV7-9
j_call: TRBJ1-1
cdr3_aa: CASSSDRNTEAFF

v_call: TRBV6-4
j_call: TRBJ2-3
cdr3_aa: CASSALPGLADTQYF

v_call: TRBV3-1/TRBV3-2
j_call: TRBJ1-2
cdr3_aa: CASSQVSDYGYTF

v_call: TRBV5-1
j_call: TRBJ2-3
cdr3_aa: CASSMTGGTDTQYF

v_call: TRBV24-1
j_call: TRBJ1-5
cdr3_aa: CATSDGYSNQPQHF

v_call: TRBV11-3
j_call: TRBJ2-3
cdr3_aa: CASSAGTSGTPTDTQYF

v_call: TRBV6-6
j_call: TRBJ2-7
cdr3_aa: CASSPTSGGDYEQYF

v_call: TRBV7-9
j_call: TRBJ2-7
cdr3_aa: CASSPRDRRTDEQYF

v_call: TRBV5-4
j_call: TRBJ1-4
cdr3_aa: CASGTGGEEKLFF

v_call: TRBV4-1
j_call: TRBJ2-1
cdr3_aa: CASSQDTGNEQFF

v_call: TRBV19
j_call: TRBJ2-1
cdr3_aa: CASSTSGVTYNEQFF

v_call: TRBV30
j_call: TRBJ1-4
cdr3_aa: CAGKGAANEKLFF

v_call: TRBV5-1
j_call: TRBJ2-5
cdr3_aa: CASSPSSGGAVETQYF

v_call: TRBV30
j_call: TRBJ2-4
cdr3_aa: CAWSTTGTFGWQNIQYF

v_call: TRBV19
j_call: TRBJ1-3
cdr3_aa: CASGETESSGNTIYF

v_call: TRBV9
j_call: TRBJ1-5
cdr3_aa: CASSVGGPNQPQHF

v_call: TRBV5-5
j_call: TRBJ1-4
cdr3_aa: CASTRPPGNEKLFF

v_call: TRBV7-9
j_call: TRBJ1-2
cdr3_aa: CASSGAAGYYGYTF

v_call: TRBV2
j_call: TRBJ2-3
cdr3_aa: CASSRWGSGGDTQYF

v_call: TRBV9
j_call: TRBJ1-1
cdr3_aa: CASSVGTYGMNTEAFF

v_call: TRBV2
j_call: TRBJ1-5
cdr3_aa: CASSGVNSNQPQHF

v_call: TRBV5-1
j_call: TRBJ2-2
cdr3_aa: CASTLEGRGNRELFF

v_call: TRBV10-3
j_call: TRBJ2-7
cdr3_aa: CAISEDSSYEQYF

v_call: TRBV9
j_call: TRBJ1-2
cdr3_aa: CASSLGQGFDYGYTF

v_call: TRBV3-1/TRBV3-2
j_call: TRBJ1-4
cdr3_aa: CASSQVSTNEKLFF

v_call: TRBV19
j_call: TRBJ2-5
cdr3_aa: CASSIATRQETQYF

v_call: TRBV28
j_call: TRBJ2-7
cdr3_aa: CASQTGTLGEQYF

v_call: TRBV27
j_call: TRBJ2-1
cdr3_aa: CASRDHRGWEYNEQFF

v_call: TRBV7-9
j_call: TRBJ2-5
cdr3_aa: CASSLPRGRGETQYF

v_call: TRBV5-8
j_call: TRBJ2-7
cdr3_aa: CASTAGGEILRGF